This TCR beta chain was sequenced for a study of tumor and adjacent non-tumor tissue in lung cancer. No cell sorting was done before RNA was extracted from the tissue. Chemotherapy-naive patients with new lung cancer underwent thoracic surgery in China, August–November 2014. Points on this clonotype: Its antigen remains unknown. A much larger clone lies a single base off, so this may be a read error.

TCRbeta libraries were built with three rounds of nested PCR, modified from ARM-PCR. TCRdb reanalysed the multiplex PCR reads using MiXCR and keeps one entry per CDR3 protein. The sample contains over 110,000 distinct CDR3 sequences, around 60% of which appear only once. The study, taken as a whole, reports: Top 100 clones took a larger repertoire share in normal lung.

This CDR3 spans 13 amino acids. The ends were cut back, 6 bases at V and 1 base at J, with 11 bases in the middle. CDR1 DFQATT and CDR2 SNEGSKA come from the germline V gene (reference sequence). The V and J genes are TRBV20-1 and TRBJ2-3; the D is unclear. This sequence originates from a man aged 55 to 69 with small cell lung cancer. Sequenced material: lung tumor tissue. Here the CDR3 reads CSAHYSGTDTQYF. Written as DNA, the CDR3 is TGCAGTGCGCACTACTCGGGCACAGATACGCAGTATTTT.